These T cell receptor beta chains were read from a single sample in a study of T cell responses to AZD1222 COVID-19 vaccine. Sequencing used immunoSEQ multiplex PCR; TCRdb keeps in-frame clones, though not all of them. Here the sample spans about 180,000 clones, about 89% being singletons. The sample was peripheral blood, taken on day 0 of AZD1222 vaccination. All receptors come from an adult in good health. Both conserved end residues are part of each CDR3. D genes are given only for firm matches. Some rows have no size entry. The others give once, few or many, or a class for an expanded clone.

D	J	V	size	DNA	CDR3
TRBD1	TRBJ1-4	TRBV18	-	TGTGCCAGCTCACCAGATGGACAGGGCTTTGGCGAAAAACTGTTTTTT	CASSPDGQGFGEKLFF
-	TRBJ2-7	TRBV5-4	few	TGTGCCAGCAGCTTGGCCTCGGGAGAAACGAACGAGCAGTACTTC	CASSLASGETNEQYF
-	TRBJ1-2	TRBV10-3	-	TGTGCCATCAGTGAGTCAAGCACGGTCTATGGCTACACCTTC	CAISESSTVYGYTF
-	TRBJ1-2	TRBV28	-	TGTGCCAGCAGTTCAAGCGGGACTAGGAAAAGCTACACCTTC	CASSSSGTRKSYTF
-	TRBJ1-1	TRBV6-5	-	TGTGCCAGCAGTACAAGGGGGTTCAGGGACACTGAAGCTTTCTTT	CASSTRGFRDTEAFF
-	TRBJ1-6	TRBV19	once	TGTGCCAGTAGTATGAGTCTGGGCAATTCACCCCTCCACTTT	CASSMSLGNSPLHF
-	TRBJ1-1	TRBV30	-	TGTGCCTGGAGTAAGACAGCCTATGAAGCTTTCTTT	CAWSKTAYEAFF
-	TRBJ1-3	TRBV28	once	TGTGCCAGCAGTAGCCTGGGACCGGTCGGAAACACCATATATTTT	CASSSLGPVGNTIYF
-	TRBJ2-1	TRBV29-1	-	TGCAGCGTTGGATCAAGGGTAAGCGGTGAGCAGTTCTTC	CSVGSRVSGEQFF
-	TRBJ2-3	TRBV7-3	once	TGTGCCAGCAGCTTAGGCTTAGGGGCAGATACGCAGTATTTT	CASSLGLGADTQYF
-	TRBJ1-2	TRBV6-6	-	TGTGCCAGCAGCCCCCCAGGGAATGGCTACACCTTC	CASSPPGNGYTF
TRBD1	TRBJ2-1	TRBV9	few	TGTGCCAGCAGCTCAGAAGGGGGCCACTACAATGAGCAGTTCTTC	CASSSEGGHYNEQFF
TRBD1	TRBJ1-5	TRBV30	-	TGTGCCTTAAGGGGGCGCGGGGGAAACAATCAGCCCCAGCATTTT	CALRGRGGNNQPQHF
TRBD1	TRBJ2-1	TRBV27	-	TGTGCCAGCAGTTTATCCCGGACAGGGGACAATGAGCAGTTCTTC	CASSLSRTGDNEQFF
TRBD2	TRBJ2-3	TRBV7-2	-	TGTGCCAGCAGCCCCAGGGGTGGTAGCGGGAGGACTAGCACAGATACGCAGTATTTT	CASSPRGGSGRTSTDTQYF
-	TRBJ2-7	TRBV6-2/TRBV6-3	-	TGTGCCAGCAGTTACTCCGCAGAGGCGGGGAGGTATGAGCAGTACTTC	CASSYSAEAGRYEQYF
-	TRBJ2-3	TRBV7-9	-	TGTGCCAGCAGCTTAGCAGGGGTGAGGAGCACAGATACGCAGTATTTT	CASSLAGVRSTDTQYF
TRBD2	TRBJ2-1	TRBV5-1	-	TGCGCCAGCAACCCATACCCTAGCGGGGGGGATATATACAATGAGCAGTTCTTC	CASNPYPSGGDIYNEQFF
TRBD1	TRBJ2-1	TRBV2	-	TGTGCCAGCAGCTTAGGGACAGGGGCCCCTTTGGTTGAGCAGTTCTTC	CASSLGTGAPLVEQFF
-	TRBJ1-5	TRBV7-9	-	TGTGCCAGCAGCTTATGGGGGGCAGGTGGCAATCAGCCCCAGCATTTT	CASSLWGAGGNQPQHF
TRBD1	TRBJ2-7	TRBV24-1	once	TGTGCCACCAGTGAGGGGGGACAGGGGTATCGCTTGTACTTC	CATSEGGQGYRLYF
TRBD1	TRBJ1-1	TRBV29-1	-	TGCAGCGTCAACATACAGGGGACTGAAGCTTTCTTT	CSVNIQGTEAFF
TRBD1	TRBJ2-5	TRBV6-2/TRBV6-3	-	TGTGCCAGCAGTTGGGACAGACATCAAGAGACCCAGTACTTC	CASSWDRHQETQYF
-	TRBJ2-5	TRBV6-6	-	TGTGCCAGCAGTTACTGGGGCCAAGAGACCCAGTACTTC	CASSYWGQETQYF
-	TRBJ2-1	TRBV12-5	-	TGTGCTAGTGGTCCAAACAGGGCGGGTAATGAGCAGTTCTTC	CASGPNRAGNEQFF
-	TRBJ2-6	TRBV2	few	TGTGCCAGCAGTGGGCCAGGGACTGGGGCCAACGTCCTGACTTTC	CASSGPGTGANVLTF
-	TRBJ2-2	TRBV29-1	-	TGCAGCGTTTCCGTCCAGCGGACAAACACCGGGGAGCTGTTTTTT	CSVSVQRTNTGELFF
TRBD2	TRBJ2-7	TRBV6-5	-	TGTGCCAGCAGTTACTCTCCTAGCGGGAGTCCCTACGAGCAGTACTTC	CASSYSPSGSPYEQYF
-	TRBJ1-1	TRBV2	-	TGTGCCAGCAGCAAGGGGGGCACTGAAGCTTTCTTT	CASSKGGTEAFF
TRBD1	TRBJ1-2	TRBV7-9	once	TGTGCCAGCAGCTTACGAGGGGGCGATGGCTACACCTTC	CASSLRGGDGYTF
-	TRBJ1-1	TRBV6-5	-	TGTGCCAGCAGTTACTCGTCTCGATCGAACACTGAAGCTTTCTTT	CASSYSSRSNTEAFF
-	TRBJ2-6	TRBV9	-	TGTGCCAGCAGCGGGCCGAGCGCCAACTCTGGGGCCAACGTCCTGACTTTC	CASSGPSANSGANVLTF
-	TRBJ2-7	TRBV5-1	few	TGCGCCAGCAGCTTAGGGGGATTCGCCTACGAGCAGTACTTC	CASSLGGFAYEQYF
TRBD1	TRBJ1-2	TRBV19	-	TGTGCCACCGCACCGACGGACAGGGTTAGAACAGTGGGGGATGGCTACACCTTC	CATAPTDRVRTVGDGYTF
TRBD1	TRBJ2-3	TRBV9	-	TGTGCCAGCAGCGTGGAGGGACAGGGACGCACAGATACGCAGTATTTT	CASSVEGQGRTDTQYF
-	TRBJ1-2	TRBV5-1	-	TGCGCCAGCAGCTTGGTTCAGGGGAATGGCTACACCTTC	CASSLVQGNGYTF
-	TRBJ1-2	TRBV6-5	once	TGTGCCAGCAGTTACAAGGGCATTAACTATGGCTACACCTTC	CASSYKGINYGYTF
-	TRBJ2-3	TRBV29-1	-	TGCAGCGTTTTAGGAGGGGCCGAAAGCACAGATACGCAGTATTTT	CSVLGGAESTDTQYF
TRBD2	TRBJ2-1	TRBV3-1/TRBV3-2	-	TGTGCCAGCAGCCAAGCGCGGACTGAGCGGGGTGAGCAGTTCTTC	CASSQARTERGEQFF
TRBD1	TRBJ1-2	TRBV2	-	TGTGCCAGCAGGGGGACAGGGAGGTTTGGCTACACCTTC	CASRGTGRFGYTF
-	TRBJ2-3	TRBV25-1	once	TGTGCCAGCAGTGAATATAAAGGGACAGATACGCAGTATTTT	CASSEYKGTDTQYF
-	TRBJ2-5	TRBV5-6	-	TGTGCCAGCAGCTTAATTGGGCGGCGAGAGACCCAGTACTTC	CASSLIGRRETQYF
-	TRBJ2-2	TRBV6-2/TRBV6-3	-	TGTGCCAGCAGTCTCGCCGGGACACAGAACACCGGGGAGCTGTTTTTT	CASSLAGTQNTGELFF
-	TRBJ1-2	TRBV5-1	-	TGCGCCAGCAGCCCGTCATTGACAGTCGGCTATGGCTACACCTTC	CASSPSLTVGYGYTF
-	TRBJ1-2	TRBV28	-	TGTGCCAGCAGCTGGGGACGTTCTCAGGTCTCTGGCTACACCTTC	CASSWGRSQVSGYTF
TRBD1	TRBJ1-6	TRBV2	-	TGTGCCAGCAGTGAAGCGGGGACAGATAATTCACCCCTCCACTTT	CASSEAGTDNSPLHF
TRBD2	TRBJ2-5	TRBV28	once	TGTGCCAGCAGGACGGGACTAGCGTTTCAAGAGACCCAGTACTTC	CASRTGLAFQETQYF
TRBD1	TRBJ1-1	TRBV6-4	-	TGTGCCAGCAGACAGGGGGTTGCGGACACTGAAGCTTTCTTT	CASRQGVADTEAFF
TRBD2	TRBJ2-1	TRBV6-2/TRBV6-3	once	TGTGCCAGCAGTTACTCGACCCTAGCGGGGGGTCTCAATGAGCAGTTCTTC	CASSYSTLAGGLNEQFF
TRBD1	TRBJ1-1	TRBV11-2	-	TGTGCCAGCAGTCCAGGGGGCGGGAACACTGAAGCTTTCTTT	CASSPGGGNTEAFF
-	TRBJ2-7	TRBV28	-	TGTGCCAGCAGTTTGTGGCAGAGCTCCTACGAGCAGTACTTC	CASSLWQSSYEQYF
-	TRBJ2-7	TRBV7-9	-	TGTGCCAGCAGCTTACTCGGGGTAAGGGGCGAGTCCTACGAGCAGTACTTC	CASSLLGVRGESYEQYF
-	TRBJ2-2	TRBV7-2	-	TGTGCCAGCAGCTTAACCCCAGGGGTACGCACCGGGGAGCTGTTTTTT	CASSLTPGVRTGELFF
-	TRBJ2-5	TRBV29-1	-	TGCAGCGTCGCAAGGGGCGAAGAGACCCAGTACTTC	CSVARGEETQYF
-	TRBJ1-4	TRBV5-1	-	TGCGCCAGCAGCTTGGTTACAGGGAAATTTGAAAAACTGTTTTTT	CASSLVTGKFEKLFF
-	TRBJ1-4	TRBV19	-	TGTGCCAGTAGTATTATGTCCTCTAATGAAAAACTGTTTTTT	CASSIMSSNEKLFF
-	TRBJ2-2	TRBV11-2	-	TGTGCCAGCAGCCAGGGTAGGGTAGCAGCCACCGGGGAGCTGTTTTTT	CASSQGRVAATGELFF
-	TRBJ1-3	TRBV19	-	TGTGCCAGTAGTACATCGCCTGGAAACACCATATATTTT	CASSTSPGNTIYF